This T cell receptor beta chain was recorded in a study of identical twins (dated by TCRdb to the mid-2010s). Regarding the complete study: To test whether fetal clonotypes persist, this study deep-sequenced TCR alpha and beta repertoires from monozygotic twins, from unrelated adults of various ages, and from cord blood. Replicate twin experiments were performed at different times using different library preparation protocols to rule out contamination.

General conclusions and limits of the study: In monozygotic twins, recombination models systematically underestimated out-of-frame TCR alpha sharing, but the models matched the sharing seen between unrelated individuals. Out-of-frame TCR alpha sequences shared between twins showed an excess of low generation-probability sequences compared with coincidental sharing between unrelated individuals. Because the same donors could not be followed over many years, conclusions were based on cross-sectional statistical analysis. Abundant cord blood beta clonotypes had fewer insertions, young adult naive repertoires showed a similar but weaker trend, and memory repertoires showed no such trend. A weaker excess of twin sharing was found in beta out-of-frame sequences because the signal-to-noise ratio was lowered by fewer shared sequences. Invariant T cells such as MAIT and iNKT could partly confound zero-insertion analyses, though diverse VJ usage argued against this for most clonotypes.

The method was 5' RACE. Sequenced using an Illumina HiSeq 2000. Template switching added a universal primer binding site, and the final cDNA carried a unique molecular identifier that allowed TCR cDNA molecules to be counted accurately. Specific primers in the conserved constant-segment region were used to synthesize first-strand cDNA for TCR alpha and beta chains. Each cDNA library was double barcoded, with a SMART-Mk sample barcode plus Illumina barcodes, to control for contamination. TruSeq adapter sequences along with Illumina sample barcodes were introduced in two successive PCR steps. The TCR alpha and beta cDNA libraries were sequenced on the Illumina HiSeq platform using custom primers. Processing in the source paper ran as follows. MiGEC was used to process raw reads and extract unique molecular identifiers, and MiXCR was used to find CDR3 positions. For each individual, recombination models were inferred using an EM algorithm with the repgenHMM and IGoR tools. Shared clonotypes were analyzed with the tcR package in R, and sharing was normalized by the product of cloneset sizes. To study raw recombination free of thymic and clonal selection effects, out-of-frame nonproductive sequences were analyzed. TCRdb handled the public reads itself, with Q25 trimming in fastp and clone calling in MiXCR, and kept productive beta chains. Each CDR3 protein appears once, grouped with its most common genes and DNA. The V and J calls and clone size come from TCRdb's table, not from the authors' own analysis. This sample is represented by 500,000 to 700,000 distinct CDR3 sequences; just over 7% of them were singletons. The leading ten clones occupy approximately 1.5% of the sample.

The CDR3, cysteine through phenylalanine, is 17 amino acids long. Only the CDR3 DNA stays, 51 bases, in frame from base 1. For this chain, trimming is 5 bases at the V end and 1 base at the J end, and the number of junction bases without a gene match is 12. The germline V gene (reference sequence) specifies MNHEY as CDR1 and SMNVEV as CDR2. Every donor was a healthy Caucasian. The twin cohort consisted of three pairs of female monozygotic twins, all aged roughly 18 to 30 years. RNA for TCR libraries was isolated from peripheral blood mononuclear cells. Concerning this clonotype itself: Its antigen target is currently unknown. No base quality information exists; no much larger clone differs at one position.

Another study also made use of these data, one on yellow fever vaccine responses in identical twins. The second publication reports: The T cell response to vaccination in identical twins was reported by the authors to appear partly convergent and partly personalized. In the study, vaccine-responding T cell clones were precisely tracked in identical twins.

Sequenced sample: PBMCs. The chain couples TRBV27 to TRBJ2-3; 7 bases in the middle match TRBD2. The receptor's source is a woman aged 18 to 35 in good health. The CDR3 has the sequence CASSPQGLGRRTDTQYF. The DNA sequence is given as TGTGCCAGCAGTCCCCAAGGACTAGGGCGTCGCACAGATACGCAGTATTTT.